A single sample gave rise to the 20 T cell receptor beta chains below, sequenced in a study of T cell changes during pregnancy in multiple sclerosis (dated by TCRdb to about 2019). Libraries were built with the immunoSEQ multiplex PCR assay. The table comes from immuneACCESS by way of TCRdb, which keeps in-frame sequences with V and J called. Part of the clones is missing from these tables; in studies checked, under half for an unresolved V gene and the rest for unknown reasons. The sample table shows tens of thousands of clones, and around 93% are seen once. Of the sample, 1.3% to 1.5% falls within the top ten clones. Sequencing was performed on peripheral blood, taken in the third trimester of pregnancy. Receptors originate from a female donor in good health, enrolled as a control in a pregnancy study.

V is TRBV19 and J is TRBJ2-7; 11 bases fit TRBD2. V shed 9 bases and J 5 bases; nucleotides not matched to a gene: 9. There are 14 residues in the CDR3. Per germline, CDR1 LNHDA and CDR2 SQIVND (reference sequence). Here the CDR3 reads CASQELAGEHEQYF. The CDR3 DNA sequence: TGTGCCAGCCAAGAACTAGCGGGAGAACACGAGCAGTACTTC.

V is TRBV27 and J is TRBJ2-1; 10 bases agree with TRBD2. The CDR3 consists of 17 residues. After removal of 5 bases from V and 1 base from J, the junction contained 8 bases not matched to a gene. CDR1 and CDR2 from the germline V gene are MNHEY and SMNVEV (reference sequence). The CDR3 here is CASSQGLASWSYNEQFF. The CDR3 nucleotides are TGTGCCAGCAGTCAGGGACTAGCGAGCTGGTCCTACAATGAGCAGTTCTTC.

The chain combines TRBV27 with TRBJ1-5, with 8 bases fitting TRBD1. Per the germline V gene, CDR1 is MNHEY and CDR2 is SMNVEV (reference sequence). The CDR3 totals 14 residues. V was pared by 5 bases and J by 6 bases, with 6 bases of the junction left unmatched. CDR3 nucleotide sequence: TGTGCCAGCAGTATCCGGGACAGGACTCAGCCCCAGCATTTT. The encoded protein is CASSIRDRTQPQHF.

The chain has TRBV29-1 and TRBJ2-7, with D possibly being TRBD1 (5 bases). There are 12 residues in the CDR3. Trimming took off 4 bases at V and 1 base at J, with 8 bases between the two ends. Germline CDR1 and CDR2: SQVTM and ANQGSEA. The CDR3 sequence: CSVARQSYEQYF. The DNA of the CDR3 is TGCAGCGTTGCCCGACAGTCCTACGAGCAGTACTTC.

The chain's CDR3 is CASSAQVASGTNEQFF. The CDR3 DNA sequence: TGTGCCAGCAGTGCCCAAGTGGCTAGCGGGACTAATGAGCAGTTCTTC. The rearrangement joins TRBV25-1 to TRBJ2-1; 9 nucleotides align to TRBD2. The CDR3 spans 16 residues. Germline CDR1 and CDR2: MGHDK and SYGVNS. V dropped 4 bases and J dropped 7; count of bases not matched to a gene: 11.

CDR3 amino acids: CASSGTGGYNEQFF. The CDR3 DNA reads TGCGCCAGCAGCGGGACAGGGGGCTACAATGAGCAGTTCTTC. The V gene is TRBV5-1, the J gene TRBJ2-1; 11 bases agree with TRBD1. The V segment lost 4 bases and the J segment 3 bases; nucleotides outside the gene matches: 0. Per germline, CDR1 SGHRS and CDR2 YFSETQ. The CDR3 sequence is 14 residues long. Filled out from reference TRBV5-1 and TRBJ2-1, the complete variable domain reads KAGVTQTPRYLIKTRGQQVTLSCSPISGHRSVSWYQQTPGQGLQFLFEYFSETQRNKGNFPGRFSGRQFSNSRSEMNVSTLELGDSALYLCASSGTGGYNEQFFGPGTRLTVL.

V gene TRBV9 combines with J gene TRBJ2-3, with D tentatively TRBD2 (5 bases). The CDR3 runs to 15 residues. Germline CDR1 reads SGDLS; CDR2 reads YYNGEE. With 4 bases removed from V and 4 bases from J, the gap between germline ends came to 16 bases. For the CDR3, the DNA is TGTGCCAGCAGCCCCCGGGTAGTGAGGGCAGATACGCAGTATTTT. Its translation is CASSPRVVRADTQYF.

The chain combines TRBV19 with TRBJ2-1; a weak D match, TRBD2 (6 bases). Germline CDR1 is LNHDA and CDR2 is SQIVND (reference sequence). The CDR3 has 13 residues. Between the trimmed V and J ends, which lost 5 bases and 7 bases, there was a span of 12 bases. The CDR3 sequence is CASSPVGGNEQFF. The CDR3 bases are TGTGCCAGTAGTCCAGTTGGGGGGAATGAGCAGTTCTTC.

The chain recombines TRBV28 with TRBJ2-7, with 7 bases identical to TRBD2. This CDR3 has 14 residues. Germline loops: CDR1 MDHEN, CDR2 SYDVKM. The V gene end was trimmed by 5 bases and the J gene end by 1 base; junction bases not matched to a gene: 5. This chain's CDR3 is CASSPWEGSYEQYF. The CDR3, as DNA: TGTGCCAGCAGTCCCTGGGAGGGGTCCTACGAGCAGTACTTC.

The CDR3 sequence is CASSESSRLAGGKCQETQYF. The CDR3 DNA reads as TGTGCCAGCAGTGAATCTAGTCGCCTAGCGGGAGGTAAGTGCCAAGAGACCCAGTACTTC. The chain uses TRBV6-1 and TRBJ2-5; TRBD2 agrees at 11 bases. The germline V gene has CDR1 MNHNS and CDR2 SASEGT. The CDR3 loop spans 20 amino acids. The V and J ends lost 2 bases and 1 base, in that order; junction bases with no gene match: 15.

The rearrangement links TRBV2 to TRBJ2-1; unclear D gene. Germline assignment: CDR1 SNHLY and CDR2 FYNNEI. This CDR3 region has 15 residues. V lost 5 bases to trimming and J lost 7 bases, with 18 bases between them. The CDR3 DNA sequence: TGTGCCAGCAGTCGCCTTCTGGCTAGAATGAATGAGCAGTTCTTC. Its translation is CASSRLLARMNEQFF.

The rearrangement joins TRBV5-4 to TRBJ1-2; perhaps TRBD1 as D (6 bases). Germline V CDR1 and CDR2: SGHNT, YYREEE (reference sequence). This CDR3 spans 13 amino acids. V was pared by 1 base and J by 4 bases, with 8 bases between. Here the CDR3 DNA reads TGTGCCAGCAGCTTGACAGGGTTCTATGGCTACACCTTC. Protein product: CASSLTGFYGYTF.

The chain uses TRBV4-1 and TRBJ2-3; possibly TRBD2 for D (5 bases). Germline loops: CDR1 MGHRA, CDR2 YSYEKL. CDR3 length equals 13 residues. Trimming stripped 0 bases from V and 6 bases from J, with 7 bases between. The CDR3 sequence is CASSQDSEDTQYF. CDR3 DNA: TGCGCCAGCAGCCAAGATAGCGAGGATACGCAGTATTTT.

The rearrangement links TRBV6-6 to TRBJ2-5; D call uncertain. The CDR3 runs to 16 residues. Trimming stripped 0 bases from V and 1 base from J, with 12 bases between. The germline V gene encodes CDR1 MNHNY and CDR2 SVGAGI (reference sequence). CDR3 bases: TGTGCCAGCAGTTACTCGTCTACGTCCTTCCAAGAGACCCAGTACTTC. The encoded protein is CASSYSSTSFQETQYF.

The chain carries TRBV6-6 and TRBJ2-7; 10 bases agree with TRBD1. The CDR3 extends over 14 amino acids. Germline values: CDR1 MNHNY, CDR2 SVGAGI (reference sequence). With V trimmed by 10 bases and J by 1 base, 7 bases remained unmatched. CDR3 sequence (DNA): TGTGCCACCCTCCGGACAGGGGGTTCCTACGAGCAGTACTTC. The encoded protein is CATLRTGGSYEQYF.

V and J are TRBV28 and TRBJ2-5; possibly TRBD2 for D (6 bases). The CDR3 is made up of 14 amino acids. Trimming removed 10 bases from V and 7 bases from J, with 22 bases in between. Germline V gene sequence: CDR1 MDHEN, CDR2 SYDVKM. Here the CDR3 reads CATTWGTQRGTQYF. CDR3 coding DNA: TGTGCCACCACTTGGGGGACTCAGAGGGGGACCCAGTACTTC.

The CDR3 nucleotides are TGTGCCTCCCCTCTAGCGGGAGTGGTAAATGAGCAGTTCTTC. Residues: CASPLAGVVNEQFF. The chain joins TRBV30 to TRBJ2-1; TRBD2 aligns across 10 bases. The CDR3 spans 14 residues. CDR1 is GTSNPN, CDR2 SVGIG, per germline (reference sequence). V lost 7 bases and J lost 7; bases outside the gene matches: 10.

The chain has TRBV5-4 and TRBJ2-1; D remains ambiguous. Per germline, CDR1 SGHNT and CDR2 YYREEE (reference sequence). The ends were cut back, 0 bases at V and 2 bases at J, with 6 bases in the middle. The length of the CDR3 is 14 residues. The CDR3 DNA reads TGTGCCAGCAGCTTGGCAGGAACCTACAATGAGCAGTTCTTC. Translation gives CASSLAGTYNEQFF.

This rearrangement joins TRBV7-9 to TRBJ2-7, with D perhaps TRBD1 (6 bases). V lost 5 bases and J 0 bases, leaving 26 bases between the germline ends. The CDR3 loop spans 19 amino acids. Per the germline V gene, CDR1 is SEHNR and CDR2 is FQNEAQ (reference sequence). CDR3 in amino acids: CASSQGVWKGDESSYEQYF. CDR3 in DNA: TGTGCCAGCAGCCAAGGGGTTTGGAAGGGGGACGAAAGCTCCTACGAGCAGTACTTC.

This chain connects TRBV4-1 to TRBJ2-1, with TRBD2 matching 7 bases. The length of the CDR3 is 14 residues. Per the germline V gene, CDR1 is MGHRA and CDR2 is YSYEKL. V dropped 3 bases and J dropped 6; count of bases not matched to a gene: 5. The CDR3 protein is CASSHGLGLNEQFF. As DNA, the CDR3 is TGCGCCAGCAGCCATGGACTAGGCCTCAATGAGCAGTTCTTC.